The TCR beta chain under discussion was sequenced for a study of blood T cell repertoires in COVID-19. Produced via immunoSEQ multiplex PCR; TCRdb's table is partial and in-frame only. The sample carries about 150,000 clones, approximately 80% recorded once. V lost 5 bases and J lost 2; bases outside the gene matches: 17. The CDR3 runs 19 residues. Germline values: CDR1 SEHNR, CDR2 FQNEAQ (reference sequence). The V call is TRBV7-9, the J call TRBJ2-4, with 8 positions matching TRBD1. The clonotype originates from a woman in her fifties or sixties who had recovered from COVID-19. Sample: PBMCs or T cells enriched from blood (not recorded which). DNA of the CDR3: TGTGCCAGCAGCGCCAGGACAGGGCTGGAATATCATCCCAAAAACATTCAGTACTTC. This translates into CASSARTGLEYHPKNIQYF.